This T cell receptor (beta chain) came from a study of blood T cell repertoires in COVID-19 (dated by TCRdb to about 2020). At the level of the whole study: Collaborator samples came from the United States, Italy and Spain and covered acute and convalescent phases of COVID-19. The prospective study material was composed of cDNA or gDNA derived from T cells, B-cell-depleted T cells, or PBMCs. Subjects who had been exposed to COVID-19, were actively infected with it, or had recovered from it provided the deeply sampled blood TCRbeta repertoires that made up the dataset. The repertoires were released in a freely available public database intended as a resource for research on the immune response to SARS-CoV-2. Samples were obtained from the ongoing ImmuneRACE study (first 160 participants) and from roughly 1,300 subjects provided by 6 global collaborators. The sample metadata nearly always contained a de-identified subject ID, COVID-19 status, age in years and sex. Where HLA class I and class II types were available, the types were taken from metadata supplied by the sample provider, not from assay-based typing. The paper's findings and limits, for the study overall: Clinical and demographic metadata were provided uncurated, with the amount varying by source and participant.

As to this clone: The specificity of this receptor is unknown. One base away there is no much larger clone; base qualities are not given.

Participants in the prospective study were aged roughly 18 to 100 years, lived in 20 to 30 United States geographic areas, and enrolled through a virtual design. In the prospective study, participants were assigned to cohorts based on the clinical history participants reported in a screening survey and a study questionnaire. ImmuneRACE Cohort 3 recovered participants were defined by two consecutive negative NP/OP PCR tests, healthcare professional clearance, or symptom resolution. Each participant in the prospective study had whole blood, serum and a nasopharyngeal or oropharyngeal swab collected by mobile phlebotomists. Over a roughly two-month period, participants in the prospective study had the option of providing additional blood draws and questionnaires. Prospective study blood samples were shipped either frozen or at room temperature before DNA extraction. The immunoSEQ Assay, a bias-controlled multiplex PCR, was used to amplify TCRbeta CDR3 regions from genomic DNA. The source study handled its data this way. The number of nucleated cells in each sample was estimated from the amplification of reference gene primers within the assay. To quantify the absolute abundance of each unique TCRbeta CDR3 rearrangement, sequence reads were collapsed and filtered. For each sample, productive Simpson clonality was calculated as the square root of Simpson's diversity index over productive rearrangements. Drawn from immuneACCESS, this table holds only the in-frame rearrangements with V and J called that TCRdb kept. Clones are partly lost; checked studies trace under half to an unresolved V gene and leave the rest unexplained. The V and J calls and clone size are taken from that table; D and trimming were inferred from the DNA. A total of around 290,000 clones appear in this sample, more than 75% of them only once. The ten largest account for roughly 2.6% of the sample.

CDR1 and CDR2 are drawn from the germline V gene (reference sequence): MNHEY, SMNVEV. The CDR3 has 16 amino acids, counting the end cysteine and phenylalanine. Only the CDR3 part of the read is kept: 48 bases, read in frame from the first base. V ends up 5 bases short and J 0 bases short, with an unmatched junction base count of 1. The sequence is built from TRBV27 and TRBJ2-3, and 14 junction bases match TRBD2. Sequenced input: PBMCs or T cells enriched from blood (not recorded which). The TCR was taken from a woman aged 18-35 years who had recovered from COVID-19. The CDR3 is CASSRTSGRSTDTQYF. The DNA is as follows: TGTGCCAGCAGTAGGACTAGCGGGAGGAGCACAGATACGCAGTATTTT.